What follows are 22 T cell receptor beta chains derived from one specimen sequenced in a study of control samples from healthy donors and cancer patients. Assay used: immunoSEQ multiplex PCR; TCRdb lists only in-frame clones, some missing. Of approximately 90,000 clones in the sample, about four fifths were seen once. The sequencing input was PBMCs. Receptor source: a man between 65 and 80 years old with lung cancer.

This rearrangement joins TRBV15 to TRBJ2-5, with D possibly called TRBD1 or TRBD2 (5 bases each). Germline-derived CDR1 and CDR2 are LNHNV and YYDKDF (reference sequence). The V gene lost 1 base and the J gene lost 1 base, with 7 bases spanning the gap. The CDR3 loop spans 14 amino acids. In DNA form, the CDR3 reads TGTGCCACCAGCAGAGGGGGACGCCAAGAGACCCAGTACTTC. The encoded protein is CATSRGGRQETQYF.

The chain employs TRBV29-1 and TRBJ1-1; perhaps TRBD1 as D (6 bases). The CDR3 has 12 amino acids. V was cut by 6 bases and J by 0 bases, with 8 bases left in between. The germline CDR1 and CDR2 sequences are SQVTM and ANQGSEA. CDR3 in amino acids: CSVRTVNTEAFF. The CDR3, as DNA: TGCAGCGTACGGACAGTGAACACTGAAGCTTTCTTT.

The rearrangement uses TRBV7-9 and TRBJ1-4, with 9 bases fitting TRBD1. This CDR3 region has 16 residues. Germline CDR1 SEHNR, CDR2 FQNEAQ (reference sequence). The trim removed 3 bases at V and 5 bases at J, leaving 7 bases unmatched. The CDR3, as DNA: TGTGCCAGCAGCTTTGAACAGGGGGCCTCAAATGAAAAACTGTTTTTT. This gives the protein CASSFEQGASNEKLFF.

This sequence joins TRBV7-9 and TRBJ1-3, with D maybe TRBD1 (5 bases). The CDR3 covers 13 residues. V was pared by 6 bases and J by 8 bases, with 14 bases between. Germline CDR1 reads SEHNR; CDR2 reads FQNEAQ (reference sequence). CDR3 nucleotide sequence: TGTGCCAGCAGTGAGGGGAAGGTGGACACCATATATTTT. As protein: CASSEGKVDTIYF.

The chain joins TRBV14 to TRBJ1-1; D unclear. The CDR3 has 13 residues. The V gene lost 1 base and the J gene lost 1 base, with 4 bases spanning the gap. Germline CDR1 and CDR2: SGHDN and FVKESK. DNA of the CDR3: TGTGCCAGCAGCCAAGCTTCGAACACTGAAGCTTTCTTT. Translated, it gives CASSQASNTEAFF.

V usage is TRBV2 and J usage is TRBJ1-1; D remains ambiguous. V gave up 10 bases and J gave up 1 base, with 10 bases separating them. This CDR3 has 12 residues. Germline V CDR1 and CDR2: SNHLY, FYNNEI. The CDR3 coding sequence is TGTGCCACCCCCGGTAAGAACACTGAAGCTTTCTTT. Amino acid sequence: CATPGKNTEAFF.

This clone was found once. This chain links TRBV28 with TRBJ1-4, with 9 positions matching TRBD1. The CDR3 length is 14 residues. The germline gives CDR1 MDHEN, CDR2 SYDVKM. With 6 bases clipped from V and 2 bases from J, the junction kept 1 base outside the gene matches. CDR3 nucleotides: TGTGCCAGCAGAACAGGGGGCACTAATGAAAAACTGTTTTTT. Encoded protein: CASRTGGTNEKLFF.

The rearrangement links TRBV5-1 to TRBJ2-2; no definite D call. The germline V and J ends were trimmed by 4 bases and 4 bases, with 5 bases remaining between them. The CDR3 extends over 12 amino acids. Germline V gives CDR1 SGHRS, CDR2 YFSETQ. In DNA, the CDR3 is TGCGCCAGCAGCATTACCACCGGGGAGCTGTTTTTT. Protein product: CASSITTGELFF.

The chain combines TRBV27 with TRBJ1-2, with a tentative D call TRBD1 (5 bases). Germline loops: CDR1 MNHEY, CDR2 SMNVEV (reference sequence). V was trimmed by 6 bases and J by 8 bases, leaving 13 bases between them. The CDR3 spans 12 residues. CDR3: CASSGRGGGYTF. CDR3 coding DNA: TGTGCCAGCAGCGGAAGGGGAGGAGGCTACACCTTC.

This chain uses TRBV7-2 with TRBJ2-1, with 8 bases aligning to TRBD2. Trimming at V came to 5 bases and at J to 1 base, leaving 4 bases not matched to a gene. CDR1 is SGHTA and CDR2 is FQGNSA in the germline V gene. The CDR3 sequence is 15 residues long. CDR3 in DNA: TGTGCCAGCAGCCACCGGGGGGGGTCCTACAATGAGCAGTTCTTC. Encoded protein: CASSHRGGSYNEQFF. Full variable domain (outside the CDR3, taken from reference TRBV7-2 and TRBJ2-1): GAGVSQSPSNKVTEKGKDVELRCDPISGHTALYWYRQSLGQGLEFLIYFQGNSAPDKSGLPSDRFSAERTGGSVSTLTIQRTQQEDSAVYLCASSHRGGSYNEQFFGPGTRLTVL.

V usage is TRBV6-5 and J usage is TRBJ1-1; D remains ambiguous. Trimming removed 6 bases from V and 1 base from J, with 9 bases in between. Germline loops: CDR1 MNHEY, CDR2 SVGAGI. This CDR3 is built from 13 residues. The chain's CDR3 is CASSLTENTEAFF. The CDR3 DNA sequence: TGTGCCAGCAGCCTTACAGAGAACACTGAAGCTTTCTTT.

The chain joins TRBV19 to TRBJ1-2; D may be TRBD1 (5 bases). There are 14 residues in the CDR3. Germline loops: CDR1 LNHDA, CDR2 SQIVND (reference sequence). Trimming took off 6 bases at V and 2 bases at J, with 13 bases between the two ends. CDR3 region: CASRGRGPNYGYTF. CDR3 nucleotide sequence: TGTGCCAGTAGGGGGAGGGGACCCAACTATGGCTACACCTTC.

The chain is built from TRBV27 and TRBJ1-5; 9 nucleotides line up with TRBD1. The CDR3 length is 16 residues. V shed 5 bases, J shed 4 bases, and the junction held 9 bases outside the gene matches. Looked up from germline, CDR1 is MNHEY and CDR2 is SMNVEV (reference sequence). The CDR3 sequence is CASSPTQTGGNQPQHF. CDR3 DNA: TGTGCCAGCAGTCCCACCCAGACAGGGGGGAATCAGCCCCAGCATTTT.

In this sample, this clone turned up once. The chain is built from TRBV29-1 and TRBJ2-1; the match to TRBD1 covers 7 bases. CDR3 length: 14 residues. Germline V gene sequence: CDR1 SQVTM, CDR2 ANQGSEA. The V segment lost 6 bases and the J segment 7 bases; nucleotides outside the gene matches: 12. The CDR3 spells CSVAEGASRNEQFF. The CDR3 nucleotides read TGCAGCGTCGCTGAGGGGGCATCAAGGAATGAGCAGTTCTTC.

The chain has TRBV19 and TRBJ1-2; no clear D gene. Germline values: CDR1 LNHDA, CDR2 SQIVND (reference sequence). V shed 8 bases and J shed 6 bases, with 13 bases lying between them. This CDR3 has 12 residues. The CDR3 loop is CASGNLGNGYTF. The CDR3 DNA is TGTGCCAGTGGAAATCTGGGGAATGGCTACACCTTC.

Only a few counts were recorded for this clone. This sequence joins TRBV6-5 and TRBJ2-7, with D possibly TRBD1 on 6 matching bases. V lost 4 bases, J lost 3 bases, and 16 bases lay in between. Germline V gene lookup returns CDR1 MNHEY and CDR2 SVGAGI. The CDR3 runs to 15 residues. CDR3 in amino acids: CASSFGSGHRYEQYF. In nucleotides, the CDR3 is TGTGCCAGCAGTTTCGGTTCGGGACACCGCTACGAGCAGTACTTC.

This chain uses TRBV5-1 with TRBJ1-4; possible D gene TRBD1, 6 bases. Trimming took off 0 bases at V and 0 bases at J, with 6 bases between the two ends. The length of the CDR3 is 15 residues. CDR1 is SGHRS, CDR2 YFSETQ, per germline. CDR3 nucleotides: TGCGCCAGCAGCTTGGGGACAGCAACTAATGAAAAACTGTTTTTT. Protein product: CASSLGTATNEKLFF.

With respect to this clone: A read error may account for a junction end that differs from germline. V is TRBV10-1 and J is TRBJ1-2; no clear D gene. CDR3 length equals 13 residues. Germline lookup yields CDR1 WNHNN and CDR2 SYGVQD (reference sequence). The CDR3 loop is CATSDRTAYGYTF. The DNA of the CDR3 is TGCGCCACCAGTGACCGGACGGCCTATGGCTACACCTTC.

The gene calls are TRBV7-2 and TRBJ2-3; the match to TRBD2 covers 12 bases. J lost 5 bases, V lost 3 bases, and 9 bases had no gene match. CDR1 is SGHTA and CDR2 is FQGNSA in the germline V gene. This CDR3 is 17 amino acids long. CDR3 amino acids: CASSLTSGGLAGDTQYF. DNA for the CDR3: TGTGCCAGCAGCTTGACTAGCGGGGGCTTAGCTGGAGATACGCAGTATTTT.

The chain uses TRBV19 and TRBJ2-1; a weak D match, TRBD2 (6 bases). Germline V CDR1 and CDR2: LNHDA, SQIVND (reference sequence). The length of the CDR3 is 13 residues. V dropped 4 bases and J dropped 4 bases, with 8 bases sitting between them. The CDR3 reads CASSTSGYNEQFF. The CDR3 bases are TGTGCCAGTAGTACCAGCGGGTACAATGAGCAGTTCTTC. The complete variable domain, with remaining parts taken from reference TRBV19 and TRBJ2-1, reads DGGITQSPKYLFRKEGQNVTLSCEQNLNHDAMYWYRQDPGQGLRLIYYSQIVNDFQKGDIAEGYSVSREKKESFPLTVTSAQKNPTAFYLCASSTSGYNEQFFGPGTRLTVL.

The J gene is TRBJ2-2, the V gene TRBV4-2; the match to TRBD1 covers 12 bases. Looked up from germline, CDR1 is LGHNA and CDR2 is YNFKEQ. The length of the CDR3 is 16 residues. Trimming removed 4 bases from V and 4 bases from J; junction bases left unmatched: 4. The chain's CDR3 is CASSLGTGGRTGELFF. DNA of the CDR3: TGTGCCAGCAGCCTCGGGACAGGGGGCCGCACCGGGGAGCTGTTTTTT.

The rearrangement uses TRBV15 and TRBJ2-7; possibly TRBD2 for D (6 bases). CDR1 is LNHNV and CDR2 is YYDKDF in the germline V gene (reference sequence). V shed 0 bases and J shed 0 bases, with 12 bases lying between them. CDR3 length: 16 residues. In DNA form, the CDR3 reads TGTGCCACCAGCAGAGATCGCGGGACCTACTCCTACGAGCAGTACTTC. This sequence encodes CATSRDRGTYSYEQYF.